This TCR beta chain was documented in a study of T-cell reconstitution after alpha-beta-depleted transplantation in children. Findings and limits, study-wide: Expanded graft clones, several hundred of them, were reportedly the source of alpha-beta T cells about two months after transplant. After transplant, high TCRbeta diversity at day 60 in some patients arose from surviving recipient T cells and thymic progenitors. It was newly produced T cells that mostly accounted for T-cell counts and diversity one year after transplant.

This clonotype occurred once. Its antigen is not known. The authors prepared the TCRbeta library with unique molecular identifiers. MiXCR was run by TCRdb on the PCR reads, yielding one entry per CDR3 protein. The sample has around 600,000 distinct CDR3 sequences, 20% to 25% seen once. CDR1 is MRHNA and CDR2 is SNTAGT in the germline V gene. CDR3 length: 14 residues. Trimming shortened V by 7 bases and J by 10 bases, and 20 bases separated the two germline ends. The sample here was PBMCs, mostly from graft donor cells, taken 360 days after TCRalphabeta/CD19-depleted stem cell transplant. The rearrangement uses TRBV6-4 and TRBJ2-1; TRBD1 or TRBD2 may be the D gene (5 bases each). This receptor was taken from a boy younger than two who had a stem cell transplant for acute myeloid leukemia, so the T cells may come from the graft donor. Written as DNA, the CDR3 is TGTGCCAGCACGGGACGTCAGGTCGGTAGCGAGCAGTTCTTC. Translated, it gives CASTGRQVGSEQFF.